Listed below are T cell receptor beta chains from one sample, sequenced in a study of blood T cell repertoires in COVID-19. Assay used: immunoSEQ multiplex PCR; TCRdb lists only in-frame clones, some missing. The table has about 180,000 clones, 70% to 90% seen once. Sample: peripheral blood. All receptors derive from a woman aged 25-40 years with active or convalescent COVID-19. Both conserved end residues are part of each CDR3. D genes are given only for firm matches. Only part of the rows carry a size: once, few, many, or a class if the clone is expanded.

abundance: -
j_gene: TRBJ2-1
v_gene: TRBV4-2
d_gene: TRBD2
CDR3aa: CASSQQTSGILSYNEQFF
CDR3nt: TGTGCCAGCAGCCAACAGACTAGCGGGATCCTCTCCTACAATGAGCAGTTCTTC

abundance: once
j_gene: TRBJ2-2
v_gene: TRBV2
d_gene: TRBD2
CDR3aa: CASSEWLAGAGELFF
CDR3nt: TGTGCCAGCAGTGAGTGGCTAGCGGGCGCCGGGGAGCTGTTTTTT

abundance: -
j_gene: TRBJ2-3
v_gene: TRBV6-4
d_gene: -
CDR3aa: CASSTCPMEGADTQYF
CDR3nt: TGTGCCAGCAGCACCTGTCCTATGGAGGGAGCAGATACGCAGTATTTT

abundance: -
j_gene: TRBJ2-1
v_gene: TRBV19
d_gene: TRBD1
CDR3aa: CASSISHGTGPYNEQFF
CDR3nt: TGTGCCAGTAGTATTTCGCACGGGACAGGGCCTTACAATGAGCAGTTCTTC

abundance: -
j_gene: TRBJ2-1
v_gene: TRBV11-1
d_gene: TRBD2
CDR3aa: CASSLGNSGNYDEQFF
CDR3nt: TGTGCCAGCAGCTTAGGAAATAGCGGGAATTATGATGAGCAGTTCTTC

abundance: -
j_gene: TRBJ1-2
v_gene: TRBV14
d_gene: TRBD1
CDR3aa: CASSQALTGGLRGYTF
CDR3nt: TGTGCCAGCAGCCAAGCTCTCACAGGGGGATTGCGGGGCTACACCTTC

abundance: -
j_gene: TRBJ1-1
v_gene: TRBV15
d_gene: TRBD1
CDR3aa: CATSRPTGTEAFF
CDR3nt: TGTGCCACCAGCAGGCCGACAGGGACTGAAGCTTTCTTT

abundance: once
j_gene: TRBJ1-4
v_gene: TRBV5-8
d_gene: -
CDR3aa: CASSFNPREGPNEKLFF
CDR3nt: TGTGCCAGCAGCTTTAACCCTCGTGAGGGCCCAAATGAAAAACTGTTTTTT

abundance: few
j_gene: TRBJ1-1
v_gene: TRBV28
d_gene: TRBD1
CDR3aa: CASSLQGQGNTEAFF
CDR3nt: TGTGCCAGCAGTTTACAGGGACAGGGGAACACTGAAGCTTTCTTT

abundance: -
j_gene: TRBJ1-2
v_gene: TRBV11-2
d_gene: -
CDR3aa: CASSLVGGGLLSGYTF
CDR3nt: TGTGCCAGCAGCTTAGTTGGGGGGGGACTTCTCTCTGGCTACACCTTC

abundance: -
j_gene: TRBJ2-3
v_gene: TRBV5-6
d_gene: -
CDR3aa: CASSRPQELGTDTQYF
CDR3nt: TGTGCCAGCAGCCGACCCCAGGAACTTGGCACAGATACGCAGTATTTT

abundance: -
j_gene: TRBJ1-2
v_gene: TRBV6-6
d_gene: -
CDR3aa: CASSTQRLNYGYTF
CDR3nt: TGTGCCAGCAGCACCCAGAGGTTGAACTATGGCTACACCTTC

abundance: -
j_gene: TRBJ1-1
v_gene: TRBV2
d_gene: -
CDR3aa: CASREILRTTSEEAFF
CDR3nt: TGTGCCAGCAGGGAGATTTTACGTACGACCTCCGAAGAGGCTTTCTTT

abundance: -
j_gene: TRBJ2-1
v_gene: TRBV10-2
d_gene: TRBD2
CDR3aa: CASSGVATSIYNEQFF
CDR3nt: TGCGCCAGCAGTGGAGTGGCGACTAGCATTTACAATGAGCAGTTCTTC

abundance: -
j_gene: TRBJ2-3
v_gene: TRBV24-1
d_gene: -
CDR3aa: CASSGIPGDTQYF
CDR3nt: TGTGCCAGCTCCGGGATCCCAGGAGATACGCAGTATTTT

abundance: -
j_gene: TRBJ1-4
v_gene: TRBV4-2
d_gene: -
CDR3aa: CASSSWGRNNEKLFF
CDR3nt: TGTGCCAGCAGCTCTTGGGGCAGAAATAATGAAAAACTGTTTTTT

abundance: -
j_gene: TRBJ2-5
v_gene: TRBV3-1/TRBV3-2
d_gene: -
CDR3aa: CASTQREGGETQYF
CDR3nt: TGTGCCAGCACCCAAAGGGAGGGGGGAGAGACCCAGTACTTC

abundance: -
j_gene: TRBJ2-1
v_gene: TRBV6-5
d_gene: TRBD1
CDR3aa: CASSGPGQGKNEQFF
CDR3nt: TGTGCCAGCAGCGGGCCGGGACAGGGCAAAAATGAGCAGTTCTTC

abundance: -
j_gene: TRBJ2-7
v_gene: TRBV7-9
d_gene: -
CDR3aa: CASSLTGTKGYEQYF
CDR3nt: TGTGCCAGCAGCTTAACCGGGACAAAGGGCTACGAGCAGTACTTC

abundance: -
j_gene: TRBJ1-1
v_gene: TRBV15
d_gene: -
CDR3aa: CATSHRSEGTEAFF
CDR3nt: TGTGCCACCAGCCACAGGTCGGAGGGCACTGAAGCTTTCTTT

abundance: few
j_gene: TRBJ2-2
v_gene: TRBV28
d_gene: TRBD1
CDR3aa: CASSLLGRGPTGELFF
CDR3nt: TGTGCCAGCAGTTTATTGGGCAGGGGGCCAACCGGGGAGCTGTTTTTT

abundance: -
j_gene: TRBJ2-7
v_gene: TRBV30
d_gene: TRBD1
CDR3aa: CACPGQGVYEQYF
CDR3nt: TGTGCCTGCCCGGGACAGGGGGTTTACGAGCAGTACTTC

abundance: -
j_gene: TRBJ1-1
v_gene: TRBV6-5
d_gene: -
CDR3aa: CASSRDVNTEAFF
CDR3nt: TGTGCCAGCAGCAGGGATGTGAACACTGAAGCTTTCTTT

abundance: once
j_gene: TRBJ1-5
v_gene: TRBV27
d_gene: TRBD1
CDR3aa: CASSYRGDQPQHF
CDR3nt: TGTGCCAGCAGTTACAGGGGGGATCAGCCCCAGCATTTT

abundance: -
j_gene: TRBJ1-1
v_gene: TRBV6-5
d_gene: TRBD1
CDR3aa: CASSLTGGDTEAFF
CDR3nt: TGTGCCAGCAGTCTGACAGGGGGCGACACTGAAGCTTTCTTT

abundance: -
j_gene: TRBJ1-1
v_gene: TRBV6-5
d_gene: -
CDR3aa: CASSYRGDTEAFF
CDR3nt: TGTGCCAGCAGTTACCGGGGAGACACTGAAGCTTTCTTT

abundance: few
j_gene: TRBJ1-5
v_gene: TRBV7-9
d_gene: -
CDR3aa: CASSYMDSSNQPQHF
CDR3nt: TGTGCCAGCAGCTATATGGACAGCAGCAATCAGCCCCAGCATTTT

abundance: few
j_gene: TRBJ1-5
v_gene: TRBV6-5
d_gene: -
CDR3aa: CASRRTQGPNQPQHF
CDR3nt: TGTGCCAGCAGGCGGACGCAGGGGCCTAATCAGCCCCAGCATTTT

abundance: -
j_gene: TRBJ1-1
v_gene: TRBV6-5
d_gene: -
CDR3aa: CASSYSRNTEAFF
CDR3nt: TGTGCCAGCAGTTACTCGAGAAACACTGAAGCTTTCTTT

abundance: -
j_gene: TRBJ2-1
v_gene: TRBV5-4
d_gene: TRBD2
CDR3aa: CASSHLTSGMNEQFF
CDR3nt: TGTGCCAGCAGCCATTTGACTAGCGGGATGAATGAGCAGTTCTTC

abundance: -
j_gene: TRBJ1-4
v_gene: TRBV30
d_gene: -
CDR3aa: CAWDLFGLGGGNEKLFF
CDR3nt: TGTGCCTGGGATTTATTCGGTCTTGGTGGCGGTAATGAAAAACTGTTTTTT

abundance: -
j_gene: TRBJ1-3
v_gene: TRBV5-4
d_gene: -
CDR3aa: CASSPTPTVSSGNTIYF
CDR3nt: TGTGCCAGCAGCCCAACTCCGACAGTAAGCTCTGGAAACACCATATATTTT

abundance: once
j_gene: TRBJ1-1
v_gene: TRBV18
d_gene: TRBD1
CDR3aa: CASSSTGTGPEAFF
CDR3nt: TGTGCCAGCTCATCAACCGGGACAGGGCCTGAAGCTTTCTTT

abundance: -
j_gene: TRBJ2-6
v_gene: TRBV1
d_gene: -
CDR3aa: CTSSQDYSGRAGANVLTF
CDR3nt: TGCACCAGCAGCCAAGATTACAGCGGGAGGGCCGGTGCCAACGTCCTGACTTTC

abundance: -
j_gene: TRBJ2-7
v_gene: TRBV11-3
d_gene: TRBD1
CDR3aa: CASSRGHEQYF
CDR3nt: TGTGCTAGCTCGAGGGGGCACGAGCAGTACTTC

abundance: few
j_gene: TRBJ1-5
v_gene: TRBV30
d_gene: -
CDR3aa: CAWSGTFSEPQHF
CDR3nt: TGTGCCTGGAGTGGTACCTTTAGCGAGCCCCAGCATTTT

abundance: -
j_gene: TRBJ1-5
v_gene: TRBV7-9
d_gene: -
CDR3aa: CASSEVRVDSNQPQHF
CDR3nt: TGTGCCAGCAGCGAAGTCAGGGTTGATAGCAATCAGCCCCAGCATTTT

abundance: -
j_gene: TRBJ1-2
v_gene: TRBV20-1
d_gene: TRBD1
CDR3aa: CSARNRGIYTF
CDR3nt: TGCAGTGCTAGGAACAGGGGGATCTACACCTTC

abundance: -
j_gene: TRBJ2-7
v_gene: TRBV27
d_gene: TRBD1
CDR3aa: CASSLPGTGTFYEQYF
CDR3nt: TGTGCCAGCAGTTTACCAGGGACAGGAACTTTCTACGAGCAGTACTTC

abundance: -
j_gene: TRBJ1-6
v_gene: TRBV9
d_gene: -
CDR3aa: CASSTGDGYNSPLHF
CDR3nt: TGTGCCAGCAGCACCGGGGATGGGTATAATTCACCCCTCCACTTT